This T cell receptor beta chain was recovered during a study of CD8+CD57+ T cells in acquired aplastic anemia. Study information: DNA recovered from sorted CD4+ and CD8+ cells had a mean of 3.2 ug. Read counts for CD4+ cells (from healthy donors) averaged about 10.8 million.

Regarding the study as a whole: Comparison of patients with controls identified about 30 shared CD8+ CDR3 sequences. No significant patient-versus-control difference appeared in CD8+ Simpson's diversity.

TCR beta VDJ and CDR3 were profiled, and genomic DNA was the template. Each CDR3 protein gets one entry after TCRdb re-called the reads with MiXCR. Among around 230,000 distinct CDR3 sequences listed, over 60% were seen once. Regarding this clonotype: No antigen is known for it.

There are 14 residues in the CDR3. V was pared by 2 bases and J by 5 bases, with 13 bases between. Germline assignment: CDR1 LNHDA and CDR2 SQIVND (reference sequence). Sample: sorted CD4+, CD8+, or CD8+CD57+ T cells (not recorded which) from PBMCs. The TCR comes from a human donor in good health. V usage is TRBV19 and J usage is TRBJ2-7, with D perhaps matching TRBD2 (5 bases). CDR3 DNA sequence: TGTGCCAGTAGTATACTAGCTGCGCCTAACGAGCAGTACTTC. Residues: CASSILAAPNEQYF.